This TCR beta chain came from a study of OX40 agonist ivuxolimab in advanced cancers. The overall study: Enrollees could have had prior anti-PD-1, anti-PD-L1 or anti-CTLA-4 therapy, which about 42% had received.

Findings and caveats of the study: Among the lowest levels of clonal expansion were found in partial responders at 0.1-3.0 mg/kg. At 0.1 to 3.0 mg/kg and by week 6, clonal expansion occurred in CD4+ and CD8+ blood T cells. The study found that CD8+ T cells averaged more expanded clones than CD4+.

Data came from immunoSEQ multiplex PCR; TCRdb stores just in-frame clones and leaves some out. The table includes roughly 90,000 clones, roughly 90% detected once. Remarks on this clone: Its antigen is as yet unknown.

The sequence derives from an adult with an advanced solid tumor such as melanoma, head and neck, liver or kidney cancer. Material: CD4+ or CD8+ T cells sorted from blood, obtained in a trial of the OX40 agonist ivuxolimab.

CDR3 protein: CASRATVNYGYTF. CDR3 in DNA: TGTGCCAGCAGAGCCACAGTGAACTATGGCTACACCTTC. The J gene is TRBJ1-2, the V gene TRBV28; D is ambiguous. The CDR3 consists of 13 residues. V shed 6 bases and J shed 2 bases, with 10 bases lying between them. Germline V gives CDR1 MDHEN, CDR2 SYDVKM.